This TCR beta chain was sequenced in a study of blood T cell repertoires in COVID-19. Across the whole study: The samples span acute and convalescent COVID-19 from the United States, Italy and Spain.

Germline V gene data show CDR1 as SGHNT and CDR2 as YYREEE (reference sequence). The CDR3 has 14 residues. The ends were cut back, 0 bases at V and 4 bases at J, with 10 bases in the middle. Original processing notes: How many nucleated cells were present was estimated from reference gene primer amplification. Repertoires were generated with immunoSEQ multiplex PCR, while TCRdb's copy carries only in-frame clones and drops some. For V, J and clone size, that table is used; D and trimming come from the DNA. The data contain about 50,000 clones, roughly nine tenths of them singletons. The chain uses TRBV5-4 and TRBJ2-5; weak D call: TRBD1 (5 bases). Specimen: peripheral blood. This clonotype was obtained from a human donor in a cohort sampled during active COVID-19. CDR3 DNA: TGTGCCAGCAGCTTGGACAGGAGTCGAGAGACCCAGTACTTC. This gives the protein CASSLDRSRETQYF.